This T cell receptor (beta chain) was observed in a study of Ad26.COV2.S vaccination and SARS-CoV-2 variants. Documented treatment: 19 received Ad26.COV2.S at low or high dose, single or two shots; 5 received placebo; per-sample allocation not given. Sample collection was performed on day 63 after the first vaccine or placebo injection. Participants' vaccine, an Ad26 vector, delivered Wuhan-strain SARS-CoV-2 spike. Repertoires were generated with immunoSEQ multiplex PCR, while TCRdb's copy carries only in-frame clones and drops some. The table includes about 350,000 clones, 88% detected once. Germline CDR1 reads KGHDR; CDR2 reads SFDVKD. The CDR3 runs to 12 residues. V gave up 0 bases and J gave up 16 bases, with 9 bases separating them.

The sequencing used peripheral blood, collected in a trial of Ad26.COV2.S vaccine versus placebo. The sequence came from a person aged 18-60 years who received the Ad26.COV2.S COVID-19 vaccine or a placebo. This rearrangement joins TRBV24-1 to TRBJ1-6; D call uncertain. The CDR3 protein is CATSDLGQILHF. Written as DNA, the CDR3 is TGTGCCACCAGTGATTTGGGGCAGATTCTCCACTTT.